The source of this T cell receptor beta chain is a study of blood T cell repertoires in COVID-19. Background on the study: Samples of COVID-19 (acute and convalescent) were obtained from the United States, Italy and Spain. T cells, B-cell-depleted T cells, or PBMCs provided the cDNA or gDNA that served as material.

Trimming cost V 5 bases and J 0 bases; bases outside gene matches: 5. CDR1 is SNHLY, CDR2 FYNNEI, per germline. This CDR3 region has 15 residues. Authors' methods: Nucleated cell counts were estimated from reference gene primer amplification. Using immunoSEQ multiplex PCR, the repertoire was profiled, and TCRdb retains in-frame clones only, with some absent. Clone size and the V and J calls come from that table; the DNA yielded D and trimming. The sample has about 100,000 clones, around 80% seen once. The V and J genes are TRBV2 and TRBJ2-3; 7 bases agree with TRBD1. Sequencing used peripheral blood. The origin of this receptor is a man aged 45-65 years who had recovered from COVID-19. CDR3 in DNA: TGTGCCAGCAGTCAACAGGGGCTTAGCACAGATACGCAGTATTTT. It yields the protein CASSQQGLSTDTQYF.